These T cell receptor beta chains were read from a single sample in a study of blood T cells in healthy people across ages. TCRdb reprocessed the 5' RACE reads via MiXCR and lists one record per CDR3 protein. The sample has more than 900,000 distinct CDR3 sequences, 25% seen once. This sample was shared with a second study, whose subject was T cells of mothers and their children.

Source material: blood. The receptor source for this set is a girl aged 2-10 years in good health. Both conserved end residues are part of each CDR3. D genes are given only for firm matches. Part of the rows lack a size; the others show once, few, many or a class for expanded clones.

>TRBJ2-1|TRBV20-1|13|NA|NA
CSARVPGRNEQFF
TGCAGTGCTAGAGTTCCCGGACGTAATGAGCAGTTCTTC
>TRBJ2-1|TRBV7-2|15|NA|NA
CASSGVFGTHNEQFF
TGTGCCAGCAGCGGGGTTTTCGGGACTCACAATGAGCAGTTCTTC
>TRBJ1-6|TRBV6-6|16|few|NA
CASSKHRAGNDSPLHF
TGTGCCAGCAGTAAACACAGGGCGGGGAACGATTCACCCCTCCACTTT
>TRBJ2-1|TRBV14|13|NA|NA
CASSQALLFEQFF
TGTGCCAGCAGCCAAGCACTTCTCTTTGAGCAGTTCTTC
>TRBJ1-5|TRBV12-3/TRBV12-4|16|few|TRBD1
CASSLRGGQAGQPQHF
TGTGCCAGCAGTTTACGGGGGGGACAGGCGGGGCAGCCCCAGCATTTT
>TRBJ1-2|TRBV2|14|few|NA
CASSERAAGYGYTF
TGTGCCAGCAGTGAGAGGGCTGCGGGGTATGGCTACACCTTC
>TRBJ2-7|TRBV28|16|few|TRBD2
CASSSVGASGSGEQYF
TGTGCCAGCAGTTCGGTGGGGGCTAGCGGGAGCGGAGAGCAGTACTTC
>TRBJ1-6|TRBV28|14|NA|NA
CASSLSADNSPLHF
TGTGCCAGCAGTTTATCCGCGGATAATTCACCCCTCCACTTT
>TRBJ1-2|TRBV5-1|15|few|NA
CASSLGGETNYGYTF
TGCGCCAGCAGCTTGGGGGGGGAAACTAACTATGGCTACACCTTC
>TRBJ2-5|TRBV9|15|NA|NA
CASSPYPGTQETQYF
TGTGCCAGCAGCCCCTACCCCGGGACACAAGAGACCCAGTACTTC
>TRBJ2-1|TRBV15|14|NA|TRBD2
CATSMREAYNEQFF
TGTGCCACCAGCATGCGGGAGGCATACAATGAGCAGTTCTTC
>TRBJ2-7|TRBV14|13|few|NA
CASSQVPSSEQYF
TGTGCCAGCAGCCAAGTCCCCTCCTCCGAGCAGTACTTC
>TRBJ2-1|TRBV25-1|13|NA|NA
CASRLSGVHEQFF
TGTGCCAGCAGGCTAAGTGGGGTCCATGAGCAGTTCTTC
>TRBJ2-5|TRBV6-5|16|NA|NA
CASSYPSLTGQETQYF
TGTGCCAGCAGTTACCCGAGTTTAACAGGCCAAGAGACCCAGTACTTC
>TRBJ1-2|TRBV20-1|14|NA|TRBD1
CSARDPKGARGYTF
TGCAGTGCTAGAGATCCCAAGGGGGCGCGGGGCTACACCTTC
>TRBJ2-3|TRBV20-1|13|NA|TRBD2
CSQSGASTDTQYF
TGCAGTCAAAGCGGGGCAAGCACAGATACGCAGTATTTT
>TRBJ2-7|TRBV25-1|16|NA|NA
CASSESIATKGYEQYF
TGTGCCAGCAGTGAATCCATAGCGACAAAAGGCTACGAGCAGTACTTC
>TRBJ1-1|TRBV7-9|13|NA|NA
CASSPIPGNEAFF
TGTGCCAGCAGTCCCATACCGGGGAACGAAGCTTTCTTT
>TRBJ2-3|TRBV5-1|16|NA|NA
CASSGVVSLFVDTQYF
TGCGCCAGCAGCGGGGTAGTTTCCCTTTTCGTGGATACGCAGTATTTT
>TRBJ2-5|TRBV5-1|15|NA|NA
CASSLGRPTKETQYF
TGCGCCAGCAGCCTAGGCCGGCCAACGAAAGAGACCCAGTACTTC
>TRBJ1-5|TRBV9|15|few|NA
CASSVGGGEHQPQHF
TGTGCCAGCAGCGTGGGAGGGGGGGAGCATCAGCCCCAGCATTTT
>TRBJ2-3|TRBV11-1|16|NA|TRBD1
CASSFQQGAITDTQYF
TGTGCCAGCAGCTTTCAACAGGGGGCCATCACAGATACGCAGTATTTT
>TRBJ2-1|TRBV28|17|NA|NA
CASSQIPELSSYNEQFF
TGTGCCAGCAGCCAAATACCGGAGTTGAGCTCCTACAATGAGCAGTTCTTC
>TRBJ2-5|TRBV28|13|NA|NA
CASSTGDQETQYF
TGTGCCAGCAGCACAGGAGACCAAGAGACCCAGTACTTC
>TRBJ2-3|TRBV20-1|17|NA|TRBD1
CSARDISGTGVADTQYF
TGCAGTGCTAGAGATATCTCCGGGACAGGCGTTGCAGATACGCAGTATTTT
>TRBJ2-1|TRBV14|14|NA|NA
CASSQFDAYNEQFF
TGTGCCAGCAGCCAATTCGACGCTTACAATGAGCAGTTCTTC
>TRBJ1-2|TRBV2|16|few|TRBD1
CASSEAPGTANYGYTF
TGTGCCAGCAGTGAAGCGCCCGGGACAGCTAACTATGGCTACACCTTC
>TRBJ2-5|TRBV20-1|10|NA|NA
CSAIQETQYF
TGCAGTGCTATCCAAGAGACCCAGTACTTC
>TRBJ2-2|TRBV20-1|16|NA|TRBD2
CSAPALGTSGAGELFF
TGCAGTGCTCCAGCCCTCGGGACTAGCGGGGCCGGGGAGCTGTTTTTT
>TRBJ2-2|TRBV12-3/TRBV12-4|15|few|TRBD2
CASSDGLANTGELFF
TGTGCCAGCAGTGATGGACTAGCGAACACCGGGGAGCTGTTTTTT
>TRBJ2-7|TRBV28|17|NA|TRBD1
CASSVRTGQSTGYEQYF
TGTGCCAGCAGTGTCCGGACAGGCCAGTCAACGGGCTACGAGCAGTACTTC
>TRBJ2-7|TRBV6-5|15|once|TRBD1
CASSYVARGRNEQYF
TGTGCCAGCAGTTACGTTGCCAGGGGGCGAAACGAGCAGTACTTC
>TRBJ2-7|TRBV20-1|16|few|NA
CGVWGLSSEGSYEQYF
TGCGGAGTGTGGGGTTTGTCTTCGGAAGGATCTTACGAGCAGTACTTC
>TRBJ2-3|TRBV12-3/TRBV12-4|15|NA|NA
CASTTRVEASFTQYF
TGTGCCAGCACCACGAGGGTAGAAGCGAGCTTTACGCAGTATTTT
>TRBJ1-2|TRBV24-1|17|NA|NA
CATSDLKSGPGGYGYTF
TGTGCCACCAGTGATTTGAAGTCAGGGCCCGGGGGCTATGGCTACACCTTC
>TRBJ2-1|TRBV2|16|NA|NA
CASSDRAGMLDNEQLF
TGTGCCAGCAGTGATCGGGCAGGAATGTTAGACAATGAGCAGCTCTTC
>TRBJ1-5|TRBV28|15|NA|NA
CASSFGQGHNQPQHF
TGTGCCAGCAGTTTTGGCCAGGGCCACAATCAGCCCCAGCATTTT
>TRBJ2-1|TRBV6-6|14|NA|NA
CASTTGLGSNEQFF
TGTGCCAGCACGACAGGTCTCGGAAGCAATGAGCAGTTCTTC
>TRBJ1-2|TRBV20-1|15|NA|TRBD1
CSARNQGADLYGYTF
TGCAGTGCTAGAAATCAGGGGGCCGATCTCTATGGCTACACCTTC
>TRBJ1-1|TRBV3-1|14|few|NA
CASSQRDRNTEAFF
TGTGCCAGCAGCCAGCGGGACCGGAACACTGAAGCTTTCTTT
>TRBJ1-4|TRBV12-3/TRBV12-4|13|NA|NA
CASRTGINEKLFF
TGTGCCAGCCGTACAGGGATTAATGAAAAACTGTTTTTT
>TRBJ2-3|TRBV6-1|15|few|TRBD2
CASSELAGGADTQYF
TGTGCCAGCAGTGAACTAGCGGGAGGGGCAGATACGCAGTATTTT
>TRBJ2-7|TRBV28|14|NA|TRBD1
CASRGTGAADEQYF
TGTGCCAGCAGGGGGACAGGGGCTGCTGACGAGCAGTACTTC
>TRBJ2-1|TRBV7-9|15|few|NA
CASSYSSDKKETQCF
TGTGCCAGCAGCTATTCTAGCGATAAAAAAGAGACCCAGTGCTTC
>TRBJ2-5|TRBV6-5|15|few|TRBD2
CASSLTSGRKETQYF
TGTGCCAGCAGTTTAACTAGCGGGAGGAAAGAGACCCAGTACTTC
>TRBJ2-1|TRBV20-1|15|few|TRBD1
CSAIPPGQTNNEQFF
TGCAGTGCTATTCCTCCGGGACAGACCAACAATGAGCAGTTCTTC
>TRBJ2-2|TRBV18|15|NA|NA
CASSPRDPGAGELFF
TGTGCCAGCTCACCGAGGGACCCAGGGGCCGGGGAGCTGTTTTTT
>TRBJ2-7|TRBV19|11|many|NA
CASTVGNEQYF
TGTGCCAGTACAGTTGGGAACGAGCAGTACTTC
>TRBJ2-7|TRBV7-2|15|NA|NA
CASSLGRQGGYEQYF
TGTGCCAGCAGCTTAGGAAGGCAGGGGGGCTACGAGCAGTACTTC
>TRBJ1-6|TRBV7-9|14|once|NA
CASSLATGDSPLHF
TGTGCCAGCAGCTTAGCGACGGGTGATTCACCCCTCCACTTT
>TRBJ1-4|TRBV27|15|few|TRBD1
CASSLAGGWGEKLFF
TGTGCCAGCAGTTTGGCAGGGGGCTGGGGTGAAAAACTGTTTTTT
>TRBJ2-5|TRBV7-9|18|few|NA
CASSSPAAGRYVMETQYF
TGTGCCAGCAGCTCCCCGGCTGCGGGGAGGTATGTGATGGAGACCCAGTACTTC
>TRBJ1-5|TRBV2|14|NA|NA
CASSFERGRQPQHF
TGTGCCAGCAGCTTCGAGAGGGGAAGGCAGCCCCAGCATTTT
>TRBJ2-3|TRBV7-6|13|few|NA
CASSLALEDTQYF
TGTGCCAGCAGCTTAGCGCTGGAGGATACGCAGTATTTT
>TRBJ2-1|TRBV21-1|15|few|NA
CASSKLLAPLDEQFF
TGTGCCAGCAGCAAACTCCTAGCCCCCTTGGACGAACAGTTCTTC
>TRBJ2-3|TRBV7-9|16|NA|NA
CASSYPTFSSTDTQYF
TGTGCCAGCAGCTATCCGACGTTCTCTAGCACAGATACGCAGTATTTT